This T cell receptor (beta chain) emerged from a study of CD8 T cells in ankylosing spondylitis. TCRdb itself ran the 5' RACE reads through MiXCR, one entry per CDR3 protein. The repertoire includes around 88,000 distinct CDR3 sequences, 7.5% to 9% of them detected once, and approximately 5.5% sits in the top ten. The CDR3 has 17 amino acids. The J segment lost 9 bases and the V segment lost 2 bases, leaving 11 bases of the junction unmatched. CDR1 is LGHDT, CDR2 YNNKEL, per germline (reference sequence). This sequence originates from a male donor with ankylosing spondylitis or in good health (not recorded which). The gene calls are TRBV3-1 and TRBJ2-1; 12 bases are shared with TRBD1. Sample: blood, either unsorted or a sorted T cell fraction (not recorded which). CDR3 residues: CASSQTYRDRGPGEQFF. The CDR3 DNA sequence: TGTGCCAGCAGCCAAACATACCGGGACAGGGGGCCGGGTGAGCAGTTCTTC.